The sequence of this TCR beta chain was determined in a study of blood T cell repertoires in COVID-19. Study in general: Whether acute or convalescent, the COVID-19 samples came from the United States, Italy and Spain.

The length of the CDR3 is 12 residues. The V end was cut by 0 bases, the J end by 4 bases, with 6 bases between. In germline, CDR1 is SQVTM, CDR2 ANQGSEA. Two negative PCRs, clearance, or symptom resolution characterized the recovered Cohort 3 donors. Study processing details: Amplification with reference gene primers provided the estimates of nucleated cell counts. Profiling relied on immunoSEQ multiplex PCR, and the TCRdb table lists in-frame clones only, not all of them. Clone size and V and J calls were adopted from that table, with D and trimming inferred from the DNA. The data hold a few hundred thousand clones, with about 92% observed a single time.

Input material: PBMCs or T cells enriched from blood (not recorded which). The chain couples TRBV29-1 to TRBJ1-2, with D perhaps TRBD1 (5 bases). The TCR sequence derives from a woman aged 25 to 39 who had recovered from COVID-19. CDR3 coding DNA: TGCAGCGTTGAAGAGGGACTCTATGGCTACACCTTC. Translated: CSVEEGLYGYTF.